This T cell receptor beta chain appears in the sequencing data of a study of blood T cell repertoires in COVID-19. The wider study: Spain, Italy and the United States supplied samples that represented acute and convalescent COVID-19.

Sequencing was performed with immunoSEQ multiplex PCR; in TCRdb, only in-frame clones are kept and a portion is missing. The sample consists of approximately 260,000 clones, around nine tenths of them appearing once. This CDR3 contains 13 residues. The germline CDR1 and CDR2 sequences are SGHNT and YYREEE (reference sequence). The trim removed 4 bases at V and 7 bases at J, leaving 6 bases unmatched. The chain links TRBV5-4 to TRBJ1-2; TRBD1 matches at 8 bases. The receptor comes from a woman under 30 who had recovered from COVID-19. The sequenced sample consisted of PBMCs or T cells enriched from blood (not recorded which). CDR3 DNA sequence: TGTGCCAGCAGCAGCAGGGGGCAGGGTGGCTACACCTTC. Protein product: CASSSRGQGGYTF.